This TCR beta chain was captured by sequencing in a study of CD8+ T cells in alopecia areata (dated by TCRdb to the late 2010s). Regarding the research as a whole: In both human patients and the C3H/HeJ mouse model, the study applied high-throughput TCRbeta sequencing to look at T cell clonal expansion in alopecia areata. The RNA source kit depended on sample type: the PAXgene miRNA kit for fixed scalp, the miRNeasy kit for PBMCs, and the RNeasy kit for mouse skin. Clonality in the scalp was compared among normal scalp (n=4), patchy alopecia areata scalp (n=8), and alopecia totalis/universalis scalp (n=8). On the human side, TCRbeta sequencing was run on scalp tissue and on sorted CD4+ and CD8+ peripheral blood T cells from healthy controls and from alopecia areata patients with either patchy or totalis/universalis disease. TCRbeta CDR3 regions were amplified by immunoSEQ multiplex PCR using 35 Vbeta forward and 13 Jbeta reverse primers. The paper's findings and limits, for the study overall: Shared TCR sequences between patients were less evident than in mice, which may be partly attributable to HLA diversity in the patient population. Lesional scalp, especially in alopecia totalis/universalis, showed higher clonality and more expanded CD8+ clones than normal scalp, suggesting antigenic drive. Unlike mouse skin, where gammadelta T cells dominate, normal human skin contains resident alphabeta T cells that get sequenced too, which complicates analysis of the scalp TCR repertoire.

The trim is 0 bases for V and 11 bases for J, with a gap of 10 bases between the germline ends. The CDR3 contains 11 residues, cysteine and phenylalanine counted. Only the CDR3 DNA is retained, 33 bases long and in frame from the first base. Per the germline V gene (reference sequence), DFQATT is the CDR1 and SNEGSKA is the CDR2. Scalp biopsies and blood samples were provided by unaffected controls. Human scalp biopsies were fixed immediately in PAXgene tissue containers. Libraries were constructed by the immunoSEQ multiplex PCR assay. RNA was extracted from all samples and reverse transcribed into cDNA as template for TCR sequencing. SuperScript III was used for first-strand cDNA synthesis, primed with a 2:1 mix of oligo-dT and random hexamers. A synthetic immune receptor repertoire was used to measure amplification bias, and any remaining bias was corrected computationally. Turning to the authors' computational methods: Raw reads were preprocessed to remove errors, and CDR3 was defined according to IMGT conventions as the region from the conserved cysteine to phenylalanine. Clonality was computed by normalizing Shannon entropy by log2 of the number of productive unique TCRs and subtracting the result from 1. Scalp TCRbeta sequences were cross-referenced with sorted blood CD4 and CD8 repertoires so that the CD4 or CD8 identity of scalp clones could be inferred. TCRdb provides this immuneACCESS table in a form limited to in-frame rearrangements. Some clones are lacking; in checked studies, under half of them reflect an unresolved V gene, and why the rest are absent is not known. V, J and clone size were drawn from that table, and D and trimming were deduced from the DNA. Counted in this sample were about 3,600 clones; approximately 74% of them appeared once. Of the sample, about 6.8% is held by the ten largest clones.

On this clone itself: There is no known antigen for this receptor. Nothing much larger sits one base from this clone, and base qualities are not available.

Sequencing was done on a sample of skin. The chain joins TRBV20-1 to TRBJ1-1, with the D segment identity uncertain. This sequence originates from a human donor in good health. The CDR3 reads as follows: CSARDPGAAFF. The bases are TGCAGTGCTAGAGATCCGGGAGCCGCTTTCTTT.